This T cell receptor beta chain was identified in a study of technical replicates of blood from several donors. Libraries were prepared by immunoSEQ multiplex PCR; TCRdb keeps only in-frame clonotypes and omits some of them. The sample shows around 80,000 clones, around 89% of them seen only once. J lost 5 bases, V lost 3 bases, and 3 bases had no gene match. This CDR3 has 15 amino acids. Germline V CDR1 and CDR2: KGHSH, LQKENI. This TCR was recovered from a human donor in good health. The chain combines TRBV18 with TRBJ2-5; 13 nucleotides agree with TRBD2. The sample taken for sequencing was T cells isolated from PBMCs. The CDR3 protein is CASSPATSGRETQYF. The CDR3 DNA is TGTGCCAGCTCACCCGCGACTAGCGGGAGGGAGACCCAGTACTTC.